The clone carrying this T cell receptor beta chain was observed many times. Its matching antigen is unknown. This record belongs to a study of T cell repertoires in cytomegalovirus infection. Whole-study findings and limits: Across the ex vivo response, the dominant clonotypes were HLA-C-restricted CMV-specific TCR beta clonotypes.

TCRdb ran MiXCR on the reads and lists one entry per CDR3 protein. The sample has around 320,000 distinct CDR3 sequences; 8% to 10% are singletons. The CDR3 contains 15 residues. V lost 2 bases and J lost 6, with 17 bases in between. Germline CDR1 is DFQATT and CDR2 is SNEGSKA (reference sequence). The chain is built from TRBV20-1 and TRBJ2-1; D possibly corresponds to TRBD1 (6 bases). This TCR was sampled from a human donor in good health (CMV status not recorded). Some clones in this sample may be carry-over from other donors' samples. Sequenced input: PBMCs. The CDR3 coding sequence is TGCAGTGCTAGAATTCCGGGACAACTGGCCAATGAGCAGTTCTTC. Translation gives CSARIPGQLANEQFF.